Each of the 26 T cell receptor beta chains below was sequenced from the same sample in a study of OX40 agonist ivuxolimab in advanced cancers. Method: immunoSEQ multiplex PCR; TCRdb's copy keeps in-frame clones and lacks some. The data contain around 95,000 clones, 90% to 95% of them singletons. Sample: CD4+ or CD8+ T cells sorted from blood, taken in a trial of the OX40 agonist ivuxolimab. These receptors all stem from an adult with an advanced solid tumor such as melanoma, head and neck, liver or kidney cancer.

This chain uses TRBV9 with TRBJ1-2; D unresolved. The germline gives CDR1 SGDLS, CDR2 YYNGEE. The V and J ends lost 4 bases and 5 bases respectively, with 18 bases between them. The CDR3 is 15 residues long. The CDR3 DNA sequence: TGTGCCAGCAGCCTCAGGACTAATCACGCATATGGCTACACCTTC. Protein: CASSLRTNHAYGYTF.

The rearrangement joins TRBV5-1 to TRBJ2-1; 8 bases match TRBD1. This CDR3 has 14 residues. V lost 4 bases, J lost 7 bases, and 7 bases stayed unmatched. Per germline, CDR1 SGHRS and CDR2 YFSETQ. DNA for the CDR3: TGCGCCAGCAGCCCGAGGACAGGGTCTAATGAGCAGTTCTTC. Its translation: CASSPRTGSNEQFF.

The chain recombines TRBV4-3 with TRBJ2-1; maybe TRBD2 (7 bases). The CDR3 runs 18 residues. The ends were cut back, 0 bases at V and 0 bases at J, with 15 bases in the middle. CDR1 and CDR2 from the germline V gene are LGHNA and YSLEER. This chain's CDR3 is CASSQDGFGGPSYNEQFF. The CDR3 nucleotides are TGCGCCAGCAGCCAAGATGGGTTCGGGGGGCCCTCCTACAATGAGCAGTTCTTC.

The rearrangement uses TRBV19 and TRBJ1-5, with 9 bases fitting TRBD1. Per germline, CDR1 LNHDA and CDR2 SQIVND (reference sequence). V dropped 8 bases and J dropped 5; count of bases not matched to a gene: 4. This CDR3 is built from 13 residues. The CDR3 protein is CASATGGHQPQHF. The CDR3, as DNA: TGTGCCAGTGCCACAGGGGGCCATCAGCCCCAGCATTTT.

CDR3 sequence: CASSLAANTEAFF. The CDR3 DNA reads as TGCGCCAGCAGCTTGGCCGCGAACACTGAAGCTTTCTTT. V is TRBV5-1 and J is TRBJ1-1; D is uncertain. Germline V lookup: CDR1 SGHRS, CDR2 YFSETQ. This CDR3 is 13 amino acids long. The V end lost 0 bases, the J end lost 1 base, and 4 bases lay between the germline ends.

The rearrangement uses TRBV2 and TRBJ2-2; D unresolved. CDR1 is SNHLY and CDR2 is FYNNEI in the germline V gene. The CDR3 loop spans 15 amino acids. Between the trimmed V and J ends, which lost 5 bases and 3 bases, there was a span of 13 bases. The CDR3 coding sequence is TGTGCCAGCAGTAGAAACAGCGTGGACACCGGGGAGCTGTTTTTT. Translation gives CASSRNSVDTGELFF.

The genes are TRBV6-5 and TRBJ1-1; 8 bases align to TRBD1. The V and J ends lost 6 bases and 0 bases, in that order; junction bases with no gene match: 3. Germline V gene lookup returns CDR1 MNHEY and CDR2 SVGAGI. CDR3 length equals 14 residues. The CDR3 sequence: CASRTGALNTEAFF. The DNA of the CDR3 is TGTGCCAGCAGGACAGGGGCCTTGAACACTGAAGCTTTCTTT.

V is TRBV6-1 and J is TRBJ1-3; D not certain. Germline-derived CDR1 and CDR2 are MNHNS and SASEGT. The CDR3 is 13 amino acids. The V end was cut by 9 bases, the J end by 2 bases, with 11 bases between. The CDR3 nucleotides are TGTGCCAGTTTATGGGGAACTGGAAACACCATATATTTT. Protein sequence: CASLWGTGNTIYF.

This sequence joins TRBV19 and TRBJ1-1, with TRBD1 as a possible D gene (6 bases). V lost 2 bases and J lost 1, with 11 bases in between. CDR1 is LNHDA and CDR2 is SQIVND in the germline V gene (reference sequence). The CDR3 is 15 amino acids. The CDR3 spells CASSIQGHQNTEAFF. CDR3 nucleotides: TGTGCCAGTAGTATACAGGGACACCAGAACACTGAAGCTTTCTTT.

The V call is TRBV28, the J call TRBJ1-5; no firm D call. The germline V gene encodes CDR1 MDHEN and CDR2 SYDVKM. The CDR3 runs 15 residues. The ends were cut back, 4 bases at V and 2 bases at J, with 12 bases in the middle. CDR3 coding DNA: TGTGCCAGCAGTTCCCACCCCCGGGGCAATCAGCCCCAGCATTTT. The encoded protein is CASSSHPRGNQPQHF. Based on the CDR3 plus reference TRBV28 and TRBJ1-5, the full variable domain is DVKVTQSSRYLVKRTGEKVFLECVQDMDHENMFWYRQDPGLGLRLIYFSYDVKMKEKGDIPEGYSVSREKKERFSLILESASTNQTSMYLCASSSHPRGNQPQHFGDGTRLSIL.

The chain is built from TRBV10-3 and TRBJ1-5; a possible D gene is TRBD1 (5 bases). Germline assignment: CDR1 ENHRY and CDR2 SYGVKD. The CDR3 contains 14 residues. Trimming left V 1 base short and J 7 bases short, with 11 bases between. The DNA of the CDR3 is TGTGCCATCAGTGAGTTGGGGGAGGAGCAGCCCCAGCATTTT. This encodes CAISELGEEQPQHF.

The CDR3: CASSRRLAAYNEQFF. CDR3 coding DNA: TGTGCCAGCAGCCGCCGACTAGCAGCCTACAATGAGCAGTTCTTC. This chain joins TRBV6-6 and TRBJ2-1, with 7 bases matching TRBD2. The germline V gene has CDR1 MNHNY and CDR2 SVGAGI (reference sequence). The CDR3 extends over 15 amino acids. Trimming at V came to 6 bases and at J to 2 bases, leaving 7 bases not matched to a gene.

The chain is built from TRBV6-1 and TRBJ2-7, with a weak D call TRBD1 (6 bases). V was cut by 4 bases and J by 0 bases, with 10 bases left in between. The germline CDR1 and CDR2 sequences are MNHNS and SASEGT. The CDR3 runs to 14 residues. CDR3 bases: TGTGCCAGCAGTGCAACGGGACACTCCTACGAGCAGTACTTC. It codes for CASSATGHSYEQYF.

V gene TRBV30 combines with J gene TRBJ1-2; D uncertain. V lost 2 bases and J lost 7, with 11 bases in between. Germline V gene data show CDR1 as GTSNPN and CDR2 as SVGIG (reference sequence). This CDR3 comprises 12 residues. Here the CDR3 reads CAWSPSYVGYTF. In DNA, the CDR3 is TGTGCCTGGAGTCCCTCATATGTTGGCTACACCTTC.

The V gene is TRBV5-1, the J gene TRBJ2-3; D is possibly TRBD2 (7 bases). The CDR3 has 15 residues. Trimming removed 5 bases at V and 2 bases at J, with 15 bases between. The germline V gene encodes CDR1 SGHRS and CDR2 YFSETQ. The CDR3 region has the DNA TGCGCCAGCAGTCTCGGGGGGCCTTCCACAGATACGCAGTATTTT. This sequence encodes CASSLGGPSTDTQYF.

This chain joins TRBV5-4 and TRBJ2-7, with TRBD1 identical over 8 bases. This CDR3 spans 14 amino acids. CDR1 SGHNT and CDR2 YYREEE come from the germline V gene (reference sequence). The J segment lost 2 bases and the V segment lost 1 base, leaving 2 bases of the junction unmatched. DNA of the CDR3: TGTGCCAGCAGCTTGCAACAGGGGGCCTACGAGCAGTACTTC. Translated, it gives CASSLQQGAYEQYF.

The chain couples TRBV12-5 to TRBJ1-5, with no clear D. The V end was cut by 7 bases, the J end by 6 bases, with 10 bases between. The germline V gene encodes CDR1 LGHNT and CDR2 FRNRAP. CDR3 length: 12 amino acids. The CDR3 protein is CASAPFSQPQHF. CDR3 nucleotide sequence: TGTGCTAGTGCCCCTTTTTCTCAGCCCCAGCATTTT.

V is TRBV7-9 and J is TRBJ2-3, with D unresolved. There are 14 residues in the CDR3. From germline, CDR1 is SEHNR and CDR2 FQNEAQ (reference sequence). Trimming took off 2 bases at V and 7 bases at J, with 13 bases between the two ends. The CDR3 DNA is TGTGCCAGCAGCTTACTAGGAGTAGTATATACGCAGTATTTT. Translation: CASSLLGVVYTQYF.

The chain combines TRBV30 with TRBJ2-1, with TRBD2 identical over 10 bases. This CDR3 is built from 15 residues. Losses at the gene ends were 4 bases for V and 6 bases for J; bases not matched to a gene: 9. Germline V gene data show CDR1 as GTSNPN and CDR2 as SVGIG (reference sequence). The CDR3 region is CAWNTGLAPFNEQFF. As DNA, the CDR3 is TGTGCCTGGAACACGGGACTAGCGCCTTTCAATGAGCAGTTCTTC.

The rearrangement joins TRBV19 to TRBJ2-7; D possibly corresponds to TRBD1 (6 bases). CDR1 is LNHDA and CDR2 is SQIVND in the germline V gene (reference sequence). The V end lost 10 bases, the J end lost 1 base, and 17 bases lay between the germline ends. The CDR3 sequence is 14 residues long. The CDR3 protein is CATRGRGSSYEQYF. CDR3 coding DNA: TGTGCCACCCGAGGCAGGGGCTCGTCCTACGAGCAGTACTTC.

This chain connects TRBV11-1 to TRBJ2-1; tentatively, D is TRBD2 (6 bases). The CDR3 spans 15 residues. Germline CDR1 is SGHAT and CDR2 is FQDESV (reference sequence). Trimming removed 2 bases at V and 6 bases at J, with 14 bases between. CDR3 DNA sequence: TGTGCCAGCAGCTTACCTCCCGGAGGGTTCAATGAGCAGTTCTTC. Its protein product is CASSLPPGGFNEQFF. The variable domain in full, with the rest retrieved from reference TRBV11-1 and TRBJ2-1, is EAEVAQSPRYKITEKSQAVAFWCDPISGHATLYWYRQILGQGPELLVQFQDESVVDDSQLPKDRFSAERLKGVDSTLKIQPAELGDSAMYLCASSLPPGGFNEQFFGPGTRLTVL.

The chain has TRBV28 and TRBJ1-4, with 10 bases lining up with TRBD1. V lost 6 bases, J lost 8 bases, and 6 bases stayed unmatched. The germline gives CDR1 MDHEN, CDR2 SYDVKM. The CDR3 is 14 amino acids. Here the CDR3 reads CASSLTGGGEKLFF. The CDR3 nucleotides are TGTGCCAGCAGCCTGACAGGGGGCGGCGAAAAACTGTTTTTT.

The chain uses TRBV6-5 and TRBJ1-6, with D perhaps TRBD1 (6 bases). The CDR3 is made up of 12 amino acids. Germline V lookup: CDR1 MNHEY, CDR2 SVGAGI. Trimming removed 6 bases from V and 8 bases from J, with 8 bases in between. The CDR3 is CASSRGYSPLHF. The CDR3 region has the DNA TGTGCCAGCAGCAGGGGTTATTCACCCCTCCACTTT.

V and J are TRBV6-5 and TRBJ2-3; tentative D call: TRBD2 (6 bases). V lost 3 bases and J lost 0, with 13 bases in between. This CDR3 is built from 16 residues. Per germline, CDR1 MNHEY and CDR2 SVGAGI. In DNA form, the CDR3 reads TGTGCCAGCAGTTATCGAGCGGCGGGAAGCACAGATACGCAGTATTTT. This sequence encodes CASSYRAAGSTDTQYF.

This chain links TRBV25-1 with TRBJ2-1; D unclear. Germline V gene lookup returns CDR1 MGHDK and CDR2 SYGVNS. Trimming shortened V by 4 bases and J by 10 bases, and 11 bases separated the two germline ends. The CDR3 is 12 amino acids. CDR3 amino acids: CASSGGRWEQFF. CDR3 nucleotide sequence: TGTGCCAGCAGTGGGGGAAGGTGGGAGCAGTTCTTC.

About this clone: This CDR3 is also generated by other DNA sequences in the sample. The chain couples TRBV9 to TRBJ2-3; no clear D gene. The CDR3 spans 13 residues. V gave up 0 bases and J gave up 3 bases, with 5 bases separating them. Looked up from germline, CDR1 is SGDLS and CDR2 is YYNGEE. The CDR3: CASSVGWTDTQYF. The CDR3 DNA reads TGTGCCAGCAGCGTAGGTTGGACAGATACGCAGTATTTT.